What follows are 9 T cell receptor beta chains derived from one specimen sequenced in a study of response to subunit inactivated influenza vaccine. TCRdb recomputed calls from the RT-PCR reads with MiXCR, one row per CDR3 protein. The table has around 480,000 distinct CDR3 sequences, roughly 11% seen once; the top ten hold around 12%. The specimen comprised PBMCs from blood, sampled roughly 48 days after vaccination. The receptor set was obtained from a middle-aged man who received an inactivated influenza vaccine.

This clonotype came up a few times. CDR3 residues: CSAISLAGSSYEQYF. The CDR3 DNA reads TGCAGTGCCATTTCACTAGCGGGAAGTTCCTACGAGCAGTACTTC. The rearrangement joins TRBV20-1 to TRBJ2-7, with 10 bases aligning to TRBD2. The CDR3 runs 15 residues. J lost 1 base, V lost 6 bases, and 9 bases had no gene match. CDR1 DFQATT and CDR2 SNEGSKA come from the germline V gene (reference sequence).

This clonotype was seen a handful of times. The gene calls are TRBV7-2 and TRBJ2-7; D is unresolved. V shed 5 bases and J shed 4 bases, with 12 bases lying between them. CDR3 length: 13 amino acids. The germline CDR1 and CDR2 sequences are SGHTA and FQGNSA. The CDR3 reads CASSPNHSYEQYF. The CDR3 bases are TGTGCCAGCAGCCCTAACCATTCTTACGAGCAGTACTTC.

The sample holds many counts of this clonotype. The chain couples TRBV14 to TRBJ2-1; 8 positions match TRBD2. From germline, CDR1 is SGHDN and CDR2 FVKESK. The CDR3 covers 15 residues. J gave up 5 bases and V 3 bases, and 6 bases lay outside the gene matches. CDR3 in amino acids: CASSHLGLGDNEQFF. Here the CDR3 DNA reads TGTGCCAGCAGCCATCTGGGACTAGGAGACAATGAGCAGTTCTTC.

This clonotype was detected only a few times. V usage is TRBV7-2 and J usage is TRBJ2-7, with 10 bases that match TRBD2. Germline V gives CDR1 SGHTA, CDR2 FQGNSA. This CDR3 contains 14 residues. The trim removed 5 bases at V and 3 bases at J, leaving 4 bases unmatched. For the CDR3, the DNA is TGTGCCAGCAGCCCAAGCGGGGGGGACTACGAGCAGTACTTC. Encoded protein: CASSPSGGDYEQYF.

The gene calls are TRBV7-2 and TRBJ2-7, with 7 bases aligning to TRBD1. V dropped 3 bases and J dropped 7; count of bases not matched to a gene: 6. This CDR3 region has 13 residues. Germline assignment: CDR1 SGHTA and CDR2 FQGNSA. CDR3: CASSLGQLREQYF. Here the CDR3 DNA reads TGTGCCAGCAGCTTGGGACAGTTACGGGAGCAGTACTTC.

This clonotype was observed a handful of times. The V and J genes are TRBV20-1 and TRBJ2-1, with D maybe TRBD2 (5 bases). V shed 3 bases and J shed 4 bases, with 16 bases lying between them. Germline V lookup: CDR1 DFQATT, CDR2 SNEGSKA (reference sequence). This CDR3 spans 15 amino acids. The CDR3 nucleotides read TGCAGTGCTAGGTCTGGAGAGACGGGATACAATGAGCAGTTCTTC. Translation gives CSARSGETGYNEQFF.

The V and J genes are TRBV29-1 and TRBJ2-7; maybe TRBD1 (5 bases). Germline V gene data show CDR1 as SQVTM and CDR2 as ANQGSEA. Trimming cost V 2 bases and J 6 bases, with 14 bases left between them. The CDR3 runs 13 residues. As DNA, the CDR3 is TGCAGCGTTGAAAAAACAGAGACAGCCGAGCAGTACTTC. It specifies CSVEKTETAEQYF.

This clonotype turned up a few times. The V call is TRBV7-2, the J call TRBJ2-1, with D perhaps TRBD2 (5 bases). The V and J ends lost 6 bases and 3 bases respectively, with 15 bases between them. Germline assignment: CDR1 SGHTA and CDR2 FQGNSA. The CDR3 runs 15 residues. The CDR3 sequence is CASRVGSGNYNEQFF. The DNA for the CDR3 is TGTGCCAGCAGGGTGGGCTCCGGGAACTACAATGAGCAGTTCTTC.

This clonotype was seen many times. V is TRBV20-1 and J is TRBJ1-4; D unresolved. Trimming removed 3 bases at V and 4 bases at J, with 9 bases between. The length of the CDR3 is 13 residues. CDR1 is DFQATT and CDR2 is SNEGSKA in the germline V gene (reference sequence). In DNA form, the CDR3 reads TGCAGTGCTAGTTGGCAGGATAATGAAAAACTGTTTTTT. As protein: CSASWQDNEKLFF.